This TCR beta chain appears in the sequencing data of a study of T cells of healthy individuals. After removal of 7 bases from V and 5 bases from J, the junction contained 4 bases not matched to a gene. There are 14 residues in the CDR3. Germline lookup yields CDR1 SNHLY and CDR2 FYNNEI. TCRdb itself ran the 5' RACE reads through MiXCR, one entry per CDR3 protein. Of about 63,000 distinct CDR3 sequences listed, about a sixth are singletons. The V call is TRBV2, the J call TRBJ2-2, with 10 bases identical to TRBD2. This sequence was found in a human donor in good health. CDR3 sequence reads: CASMTSGPTGELFF. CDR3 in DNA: TGTGCCAGCATGACTAGCGGGCCGACCGGGGAGCTGTTTTTT.